The 32 T cell receptor beta chains in this list originate from one sample, sequenced in a study of shared clonotypes between healthy human individuals. Method: immunoSEQ multiplex PCR; TCRdb's copy keeps in-frame clones and lacks some. Counted here are roughly 2.4 million clones, about 94% occurring once; the ten biggest clones make up approximately 0.13%. Material: naive CD4+ T cells sorted from blood. Subset given: CD45RA+ positively selected. The receptors were sampled from a man younger than 30 in good health.

This clone occurred once. Other DNA sequences of this sample code for an identical CDR3. The chain uses TRBV5-1 and TRBJ2-2; D unclear. The CDR3 runs 13 residues. V dropped 4 bases and J dropped 6 bases, with 10 bases sitting between them. Germline CDR1 reads SGHRS; CDR2 reads YFSETQ. CDR3 DNA: TGCGCCAGCAGCCTGTCGGGTTCCGGGGAGCTGTTTTTT. Translating gives CASSLSGSGELFF.

The chain employs TRBV5-1 and TRBJ1-3; no clear D. This CDR3 contains 16 residues. Germline CDR1 and CDR2: SGHRS and YFSETQ. V lost 5 bases to trimming and J lost 0 bases, with 15 bases between them. The DNA of the CDR3 is TGCGCCAGCAGGCCCGGGTTGGAATTCTCTGGAAACACCATATATTTT. Its protein product is CASRPGLEFSGNTIYF. Full variable domain (missing parts from reference TRBV5-1 and TRBJ1-3): KAGVTQTPRYLIKTRGQQVTLSCSPISGHRSVSWYQQTPGQGLQFLFEYFSETQRNKGNFPGRFSGRQFSNSRSEMNVSTLELGDSALYLCASRPGLEFSGNTIYFGEGSWLTVV.

The V and J genes are TRBV5-8 and TRBJ2-2; D gene unclear. Germline loops: CDR1 SGHTS, CDR2 YDEGEE. V gave up 0 bases and J gave up 5 bases, with 8 bases separating them. This CDR3 contains 14 residues. CDR3 amino acids: CASSLAQKTGELFF. The CDR3 bases are TGTGCCAGCAGCTTGGCGCAGAAAACCGGGGAGCTGTTTTTT.

The V gene is TRBV9, the J gene TRBJ2-5; D may be TRBD1 (9 bases). The germline V and J ends were trimmed by 0 bases and 5 bases, with 14 bases remaining between them. CDR3 length: 15 residues. Per the germline V gene, CDR1 is SGDLS and CDR2 is YYNGEE. The CDR3 coding sequence is TGTGCCAGCAGCGTAGCGGGAGGGACAGGGGAGACCCAGTACTTC. The encoded protein is CASSVAGGTGETQYF.

V gene TRBV2 combines with J gene TRBJ1-6, with 9 bases that match TRBD1. CDR3 length: 14 residues. J gave up 4 bases and V 6 bases, and 1 base lay outside the gene matches. In germline, CDR1 is SNHLY, CDR2 FYNNEI. The CDR3 protein is CASSGQGYNSPLHF. In DNA form, the CDR3 reads TGTGCCAGCAGCGGACAGGGGTATAATTCACCCCTCCACTTT.

The CDR3, as DNA: TGTGCCACCAGATTAGAACAGGGGGCAGGGTACGAGCAGTACTTC. Residues: CATRLEQGAGYEQYF. V gene TRBV15 combines with J gene TRBJ2-7, with 9 bases identical to TRBD1. The germline V gene has CDR1 LNHNV and CDR2 YYDKDF (reference sequence). The trim removed 6 bases at V and 4 bases at J, leaving 10 bases unmatched. The CDR3 runs 15 residues.

V usage is TRBV2 and J usage is TRBJ1-2; 8 nucleotides line up with TRBD1. The germline V gene has CDR1 SNHLY and CDR2 FYNNEI. The V segment lost 6 bases and the J segment 5 bases; nucleotides outside the gene matches: 8. The CDR3 contains 14 residues. The CDR3 region is CASRADREWYGYTF. CDR3 DNA sequence: TGTGCCAGCAGAGCGGACAGGGAGTGGTATGGCTACACCTTC. Complete variable domain (other parts from reference TRBV2 and TRBJ1-2): EPEVTQTPSHQVTQMGQEVILRCVPISNHLYFYWYRQILGQKVEFLVSFYNNEISEKSEIFDDQFSVERPDGSNFTLKIRSTKLEDSAMYFCASRADREWYGYTFGSGTRLTVV.

CDR3 coding DNA: TGCGCCAGCAGGGGGACCTCTACCCAGTACTTC. Its translation is CASRGTSTQYF. This chain connects TRBV10-2 to TRBJ2-5; perhaps D is TRBD1 or TRBD2 (5 bases each). V was shortened by 6 bases and J by 8 bases, with 10 bases between the two germline ends. CDR1 is WSHSY and CDR2 is SAAADI in the germline V gene. The CDR3 consists of 11 residues.

This clone was recorded once. The chain has TRBV7-8 and TRBJ2-7; TRBD2 is a possible D gene (5 bases). The CDR3 is 16 residues long. CDR1 SGHVS and CDR2 FQNEAQ come from the germline V gene. Trimming stripped 2 bases from V and 1 base from J, with 15 bases between. The CDR3 protein is CASSLLFGGRSYEQYF. The CDR3 DNA reads as TGTGCCAGCAGCTTACTCTTCGGCGGGCGTTCCTACGAGCAGTACTTC.

The genes are TRBV5-6 and TRBJ2-2, with 12 bases identical to TRBD2. The V gene's germline CDR1 is SGHDT and CDR2 YYEEEE. This CDR3 spans 16 amino acids. V lost 4 bases to trimming and J lost 5 bases; unmatched junction nucleotides: 6. CDR3 sequence reads: CASSPKTSGRTGELFF. The CDR3, as DNA: TGTGCCAGCAGCCCAAAGACTAGCGGGAGAACCGGGGAGCTGTTTTTT.

The chain employs TRBV15 and TRBJ1-2; 8 bases agree with TRBD1. This CDR3 is 14 amino acids long. After removal of 5 bases from V and 2 bases from J, the junction contained 4 bases not matched to a gene. CDR1 and CDR2 (germline): LNHNV, YYDKDF (reference sequence). The CDR3, as DNA: TGTGCCACCAGCCTCGACAGGGGAAACTATGGCTACACCTTC. Its translation is CATSLDRGNYGYTF.

The rearrangement uses TRBV30 and TRBJ2-3; no reliable D call. The germline gives CDR1 GTSNPN, CDR2 SVGIG (reference sequence). The V gene lost 1 base and the J gene lost 1 base, with 9 bases spanning the gap. The CDR3 contains 14 residues. The chain's CDR3 is CAWSGWSGTDTQYF. In DNA form, the CDR3 reads TGTGCCTGGAGTGGGTGGTCGGGCACAGATACGCAGTATTTT.

Comment on this clone: In the same sample, other DNA sequences code for this CDR3. The chain combines TRBV4-1 with TRBJ2-3; the match to TRBD1 covers 10 bases. CDR1 and CDR2 from the germline V gene are MGHRA and YSYEKL. V trimming: 3 bases; J trimming: 0 bases; junction bases outside the gene matches: 3. The CDR3 is made up of 16 amino acids. The CDR3 here is CASSQGTGASTDTQYF. The CDR3 bases are TGCGCCAGCAGCCAGGGGACAGGGGCTAGCACAGATACGCAGTATTTT.

In DNA, the CDR3 is TGTGCCAGCAGATACTCCGGTGACGTCTCCCTTCACTACACCTTC. Translation: CASRYSGDVSLHYTF. The V gene is TRBV25-1, the J gene TRBJ1-2; D is undetermined. The CDR3 length is 15 residues. The V gene's germline CDR1 is MGHDK and CDR2 SYGVNS. The V end lost 6 bases, the J end lost 10 bases, and 24 bases lay between the germline ends.

In regard to this clone: One junction end does not reproduce the germline sequence, and a read error may be involved. The rearrangement uses TRBV30 and TRBJ2-1; tentatively, D is TRBD1 or TRBD2 (5 bases each). Germline CDR1 GTSNPN, CDR2 SVGIG (reference sequence). CDR3 size: 13 residues. CDR3 amino acids: CAGRTRQLGEQFF. The CDR3 region has the DNA TGTGCCGGGAGAACCAGACAGCTGGGCGAGCAGTTCTTC.

The chain recombines TRBV7-3 with TRBJ2-1; TRBD2 matches at 9 bases. V dropped 4 bases and J dropped 2; count of bases not matched to a gene: 3. The CDR3 is 15 residues long. Per germline, CDR1 SGHTA and CDR2 FQGTGA. CDR3 nucleotide sequence: TGTGCCAGCAGCTCCTGGACTAGCGCCTACAATGAGCAGTTCTTC. Protein sequence: CASSSWTSAYNEQFF. Full variable domain (remainder filled in from reference TRBV7-3 and TRBJ2-1): GAGVSQTPSNKVTEKGKYVELRCDPISGHTALYWYRQSLGQGPEFLIYFQGTGAADDSGLPNDRFFAVRPEGSVSTLKIQRTERGDSAVYLCASSSWTSAYNEQFFGPGTRLTVL.

V usage is TRBV9 and J usage is TRBJ2-7; D call uncertain. The length of the CDR3 is 14 residues. CDR1 SGDLS and CDR2 YYNGEE come from the germline V gene. The ends were cut back, 4 bases at V and 2 bases at J, with 13 bases in the middle. In nucleotides, the CDR3 is TGTGCCAGCAGCCATAACGACTGGGCCTACGAGCAGTACTTC. It yields the protein CASSHNDWAYEQYF.

For this clone: The same CDR3 is also encoded by other DNA sequences in this sample. V usage is TRBV15 and J usage is TRBJ2-7; no clear D gene. CDR3 length: 13 residues. The V gene lost 0 bases and the J gene lost 0 bases, with 3 bases spanning the gap. Per germline, CDR1 LNHNV and CDR2 YYDKDF (reference sequence). CDR3 in amino acids: CATSRDPSYEQYF. The CDR3 DNA sequence: TGTGCCACCAGCAGAGACCCCTCCTACGAGCAGTACTTC.

Notes on this clone: The same CDR3 can be traced to other DNA sequences in this sample. This chain joins TRBV6-1 and TRBJ1-6; D is ambiguous. The germline V and J ends were trimmed by 2 bases and 6 bases, with 5 bases remaining between them. The germline V gene encodes CDR1 MNHNS and CDR2 SASEGT. This CDR3 has 13 residues. This CDR3 reads CASSERGNSPLHF. CDR3 coding DNA: TGTGCCAGCAGTGAACGTGGTAATTCACCCCTCCACTTT.

J is TRBJ2-7 and V is TRBV27, with D perhaps matching TRBD2 (6 bases). The germline V gene has CDR1 MNHEY and CDR2 SMNVEV (reference sequence). V lost 8 bases and J lost 3, with 20 bases in between. The CDR3 has 15 amino acids. In DNA, the CDR3 is TGTGCCAGCTCCACTCATGGGGGAGGAAGCTACGAGCAGTACTTC. It specifies CASSTHGGGSYEQYF.

The CDR3 DNA reads TGCGCCAGCAGCTTGGAGGGTCGGGAAGCTTTCTTT. It yields the protein CASSLEGREAFF. The genes are TRBV5-1 and TRBJ1-1, with D hard to call. This CDR3 contains 12 residues. Trimming removed 0 bases from V and 8 bases from J, with 8 bases in between. Germline CDR1 SGHRS, CDR2 YFSETQ.

The chain combines TRBV28 with TRBJ2-7, with D unresolved. Germline lookup yields CDR1 MDHEN and CDR2 SYDVKM. With 6 bases removed from V and 11 bases from J, the gap between germline ends came to 17 bases. The CDR3 covers 12 residues. This CDR3 reads CASRLGPGSKYF. Here the CDR3 DNA reads TGTGCCAGCAGACTCGGACCGGGTAGTAAGTACTTC. Combining the CDR3 with reference TRBV28 and TRBJ2-7 gives the whole variable domain DVKVTQSSRYLVKRTGEKVFLECVQDMDHENMFWYRQDPGLGLRLIYFSYDVKMKEKGDIPEGYSVSREKKERFSLILESASTNQTSMYLCASRLGPGSKYFGPGTRLTVT.

The sample holds a few counts of this clone. V gene TRBV9 combines with J gene TRBJ1-2; D may be TRBD1 (5 bases). V was pared by 3 bases and J by 4 bases, with 10 bases between. The CDR3 runs 13 residues. Germline V CDR1 and CDR2: SGDLS, YYNGEE. Written as DNA, the CDR3 is TGTGCCAGCAGCGCGGGGGTAAGCTATGGCTACACCTTC. Protein: CASSAGVSYGYTF.

The J gene is TRBJ2-7, the V gene TRBV2, with D possibly matching TRBD1 (6 bases). The CDR3 runs to 14 residues. Germline-derived CDR1 and CDR2 are SNHLY and FYNNEI. The V gene lost 4 bases and the J gene lost 6 bases, with 16 bases spanning the gap. The CDR3 sequence: CASSGVAQGSEQYF. CDR3 nucleotide sequence: TGTGCCAGCAGTGGAGTCGCACAGGGATCCGAGCAGTACTTC. Supplemented by reference TRBV2 and TRBJ2-7, the full variable domain reads EPEVTQTPSHQVTQMGQEVILRCVPISNHLYFYWYRQILGQKVEFLVSFYNNEISEKSEIFDDQFSVERPDGSNFTLKIRSTKLEDSAMYFCASSGVAQGSEQYFGPGTRLTVT.

The chain is built from TRBV18 and TRBJ1-2; 9 nucleotides line up with TRBD1. V was pared by 2 bases and J by 6 bases, with 4 bases of the junction left unmatched. Germline lookup yields CDR1 KGHSH and CDR2 LQKENI. The CDR3 runs to 14 residues. The CDR3 is CASSPKQGADGYTF. The CDR3 DNA is TGTGCCAGCTCACCAAAACAGGGGGCTGATGGCTACACCTTC.

CDR3 bases: TGTGCCAGCAGCCCGTCGGGGGAGCCAACACCCCTCCACTTT. Translating gives CASSPSGEPTPLHF. The chain recombines TRBV7-2 with TRBJ1-6; possible D gene TRBD1, 5 bases. Deletions cut 5 bases from V and 11 bases from J, with 16 bases between. The V gene's germline CDR1 is SGHTA and CDR2 FQGNSA. The CDR3 sequence is 14 residues long. Full variable domain (outside the CDR3, taken from reference TRBV7-2 and TRBJ1-6): GAGVSQSPSNKVTEKGKDVELRCDPISGHTALYWYRQSLGQGLEFLIYFQGNSAPDKSGLPSDRFSAERTGGSVSTLTIQRTQQEDSAVYLCASSPSGEPTPLHFGNGTRLTVT.

CDR3 region: CASSRQGGYNEQFF. The CDR3 DNA follows: TGTGCCAGCTCACGACAGGGGGGATACAATGAGCAGTTCTTC. This sequence joins TRBV18 and TRBJ2-1; 9 nucleotides match TRBD1. CDR1 and CDR2 from the germline V gene are KGHSH and LQKENI. This CDR3 is built from 14 residues. The ends lost 4 bases at V and 4 bases at J; junction bases unmatched: 2.

CDR3 nucleotides: TGTGCCAGCAGCGGCGCCGGTCTCGCAAAGGAAAAACTGTTTTTT. Amino acids: CASSGAGLAKEKLFF. V gene TRBV9 combines with J gene TRBJ1-4; no clear D. CDR1 is SGDLS and CDR2 is YYNGEE in the germline V gene. The CDR3 length is 15 residues. V was clipped by 3 bases and J by 8 bases, with 17 bases between them.

The J gene is TRBJ2-5, the V gene TRBV7-3; 8 positions match TRBD1. Germline-derived CDR1 and CDR2 are SGHTA and FQGTGA. CDR3 length equals 15 residues. V was clipped by 4 bases and J by 5 bases; unmatched bases: 9. The CDR3 DNA reads TGTGCCAGCAGCTACTCAGGGGGCCCGCGTGAGACCCAGTACTTC. Its translation is CASSYSGGPRETQYF.

V and J are TRBV5-1 and TRBJ1-2; D is unresolved. The CDR3 has 13 amino acids. The germline V gene has CDR1 SGHRS and CDR2 YFSETQ. Trimming left V 4 bases short and J 7 bases short, with 14 bases between. CDR3 DNA sequence: TGCGCCAGCAGCCCCGAGGTACAAGGTGGCTACACCTTC. This sequence encodes CASSPEVQGGYTF.

This sequence joins TRBV9 and TRBJ2-2; 7 positions match TRBD1. Trimming took 3 bases from V and 7 from J; bases not matched to a gene: 3. The CDR3 covers 13 residues. Germline-derived CDR1 and CDR2 are SGDLS and YYNGEE. In nucleotides, the CDR3 is TGTGCCAGCAGCGAGTGGACAGGCGGGGAGCTGTTTTTT. Encoded protein: CASSEWTGGELFF.

The gene calls are TRBV9 and TRBJ2-5; tentatively, D is TRBD2 (5 bases). V was cut by 4 bases and J by 1 base, with 8 bases left in between. CDR1 SGDLS and CDR2 YYNGEE come from the germline V gene. This CDR3 region has 13 residues. DNA of the CDR3: TGTGCCAGCAGCCTGGGAGCCCAAGAGACCCAGTACTTC. Protein sequence: CASSLGAQETQYF.